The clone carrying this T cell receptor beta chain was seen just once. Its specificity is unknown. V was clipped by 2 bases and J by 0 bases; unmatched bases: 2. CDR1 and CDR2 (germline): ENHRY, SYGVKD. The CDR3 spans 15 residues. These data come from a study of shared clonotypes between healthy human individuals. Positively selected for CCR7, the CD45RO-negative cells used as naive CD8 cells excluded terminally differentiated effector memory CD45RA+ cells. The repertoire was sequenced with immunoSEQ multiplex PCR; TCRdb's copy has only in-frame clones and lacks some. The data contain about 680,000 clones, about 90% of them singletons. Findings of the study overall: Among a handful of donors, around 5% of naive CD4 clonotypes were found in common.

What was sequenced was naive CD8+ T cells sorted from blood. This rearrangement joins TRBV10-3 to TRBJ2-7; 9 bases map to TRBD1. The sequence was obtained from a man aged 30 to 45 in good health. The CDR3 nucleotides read TGTGCCATCAGTGAGGCGGGACAGGGCTCCTACGAGCAGTACTTC. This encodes CAISEAGQGSYEQYF.